This T cell receptor beta chain was documented in a study of OX40 agonist ivuxolimab in advanced cancers. Study context: Head and neck, renal cell, melanoma or hepatocellular carcinoma were the cancers that dose-escalation patients had. Eligibility admitted prior anti-PD-1, anti-PD-L1 or anti-CTLA-4 therapy; about 39% had some.

TCRdb's copy holds only in-frame clones and misses some; the assay was immunoSEQ multiplex PCR. The sample lists tens of thousands of clones, around 93% occurring once. Blood got drawn at baseline, again on cycle 4 day 1, and then on cycle 7 day 1. Points from the study as a whole: Antigen specificity remained undetermined for the expanded peripheral T cells.

About this clone itself: The antigen remains unidentified.

V was pared by 0 bases and J by 1 base, with 8 bases of the junction left unmatched. This CDR3 has 20 residues. Germline V gene data show CDR1 as LNHDA and CDR2 as SQIVND (reference sequence). This sequence originates from an adult with an advanced solid tumor such as melanoma, head and neck, liver or kidney cancer. V is TRBV19 and J is TRBJ2-1; 14 bases align to TRBD2. The sample in question was CD4+ or CD8+ T cells sorted from blood, obtained in a trial of the OX40 agonist ivuxolimab. CDR3: CASSIDARTSGGISYNEQFF. CDR3 DNA: TGTGCCAGTAGTATAGATGCGAGGACTAGCGGGGGGATTTCCTACAATGAGCAGTTCTTC.